The clone carrying this T cell receptor beta chain was counted only a few times. The V gene lost 4 bases and the J gene lost 15 bases, with 19 bases spanning the gap. The CDR3 length is 13 residues. The germline V gene has CDR1 SEHNR and CDR2 FQNEAQ (reference sequence). This sample is drawn from a study of blood T cell repertoires in COVID-19. About the research overall: PBMCs, B-cell-depleted T cells, or T cells provided the cDNA or gDNA that made up the material.

Clones were read by immunoSEQ multiplex PCR, and TCRdb kept only the in-frame ones, dropping some. Counted here are 250,000 to 300,000 clones, approximately 86% occurring once; the ten biggest clones make up about 2.1%. Sequencing was done on a sample of peripheral blood. V gene TRBV7-9 combines with J gene TRBJ2-1, with D maybe TRBD1 (6 bases). This TCR derives from a man in his thirties or forties with active or convalescent COVID-19. The CDR3 DNA reads as TGTGCCAGCAGCTCTTGGACAGTTTCAACCCCGTTCTTC. Amino acids: CASSSWTVSTPFF.